Many counts were recorded for the clone carrying this T cell receptor (beta chain). Trimming left V 1 base short and J 7 bases short, with 11 bases between. Germline CDR1 and CDR2: LGHNA and YNFKEQ. This CDR3 has 14 residues. MiXCR, applied by TCRdb to the reads, yields one record per CDR3 protein. This table has over 450,000 distinct CDR3 sequences, about 10% appearing once. These data come from a study of T cell repertoires in cytomegalovirus infection. Sequencing used PBMCs. This sequence originates from a human donor in good health (CMV status not recorded). Some clones in this sample may be carry-over from other donors' samples. The chain is built from TRBV4-2 and TRBJ2-1; D perhaps matches TRBD2 (5 bases). CDR3 nucleotide sequence: TGTGCCAGCAGCCAAGCCCCCGGGAAAAATGAGCAGTTCTTC. Translating it yields CASSQAPGKNEQFF.